A selection of T cell receptor beta chains follows, all from one sample in a study of blood T cell repertoires in COVID-19. Data came from immunoSEQ multiplex PCR; TCRdb stores just in-frame clones and leaves some out. The sample records 300,000 to 450,000 clones, 70% to 90% being singletons. The sequencing input was PBMCs or T cells enriched from blood (not recorded which). The origin of the receptors is a woman aged 18-29 years who had recovered from COVID-19. CDR3s include the opening cysteine and the closing phenylalanine or tryptophan. Each record gives: J gene, V gene, CDR3 protein.

>TRBJ2-5|TRBV4-3
CASSQDWGLETQYF
>TRBJ1-6|TRBV4-2
CASSQALESSYNSPLHF
>TRBJ1-1|TRBV12-5
CASGLRGYGTEAFF
>TRBJ2-7|TRBV11-2
CASSKTRGGEQYF
>TRBJ1-6|TRBV27
CASSLSPKQGFYSPLHF
>TRBJ2-1|TRBV18
CASSQGGLDGRNEQFF
>TRBJ2-3|TRBV5-1
CASTDPGAPTDTQYF
>TRBJ2-6|TRBV9
CASRGTGKVFGGANVLTF
>TRBJ2-1|TRBV9
CASSVTRGASYNEQFF
>TRBJ2-7|TRBV9
CASSVVPAGDYEQYF
>TRBJ2-3|TRBV3-1/TRBV3-2
CASSQARRETYF
>TRBJ1-2|TRBV19
CASSIPRYGYTF
>TRBJ2-3|TRBV18
CASSPLPSGGPTDTQYF
>TRBJ1-1|TRBV6-9
CASSSPGGNTEAFF
>TRBJ2-3|TRBV7-6
CASSLGLAGVGDTQYF
>TRBJ1-1|TRBV10-3
CAISGSSGGRPNTEAFF
>TRBJ1-1|TRBV9
CASSAREGTGGLRAFF
>TRBJ1-1|TRBV7-2
CASSLQVNTEAFF
>TRBJ2-1|TRBV10-3
CAISESTGGHHNEQFF
>TRBJ1-6|TRBV6-6
CASRRRTLTGPAGTNSPLHF
>TRBJ1-1|TRBV18
CASSPVPAYSNTEAFF
>TRBJ1-2|TRBV7-9
CASSLGDSGGYTF
>TRBJ1-5|TRBV6-1
CASSEAYGLQGSNQPQHF
>TRBJ2-2|TRBV11-2
CASSPPDRATGELFF
>TRBJ1-1|TRBV2
CASSLDTEAFF
>TRBJ2-1|TRBV6-5
CASSLPTGADEQFF
>TRBJ2-7|TRBV30
CAWGGFGQPGFEQYF
>TRBJ2-5|TRBV6-2/TRBV6-3
CASSYALLAHQETQYF
>TRBJ2-1|TRBV6-5
CASSYSGAGQFF
>TRBJ1-4|TRBV29-1
CRNRVWSEKLFF
>TRBJ2-5|TRBV30
CAVGQGQETQYF
>TRBJ1-4|TRBV3-1/TRBV3-2
CASSLTGGLHEKLFF
>TRBJ1-1|TRBV25-1
CASSEWGRANTEAFF
>TRBJ2-1|TRBV11-1
CASSLGVGSRTNEQFF
>TRBJ2-1|TRBV7-3
CASSLGDYHNEQFF
>TRBJ1-6|TRBV25-1
CASSESTASSYNSPLHF
>TRBJ2-1|TRBV7-3
CASSSTGGGNNEQFF
>TRBJ2-2|TRBV6-2/TRBV6-3
CASTPLQGALNTGELFF
>TRBJ1-2|TRBV18
CASSPGHNYGYTF
>TRBJ2-3|TRBV27
CASSLGRTSTDTQYF
>TRBJ2-5|TRBV6-5
CASQKGQQETQYF
>TRBJ2-4|TRBV4-1
CASSPLGTARAKNIQYF
>TRBJ2-2|TRBV24-1
CATSDLGSGGTGELFF